Below, 17 T cell receptor beta chains from the same sample are listed, as sequenced in a study of vaccination effects on CD4 cells after COVID-19 (dated 2022 in TCRdb). Receptors were amplified or captured by the immunoSEQ multiplex PCR assay. This immuneACCESS table, as held by TCRdb, lists in-frame sequences with V and J called but not all clones. Of the missing ones, under half trace to an unresolved V gene in checked studies; the others have no known cause. This sample is represented by some 11,000 clones; about 72% of them were singletons. The ten biggest clones cover approximately 9.3% of the sample. To identify antigen-specific CD4+ T cell clonotypes by their expansion, the ViraFEST assay first stimulated PBMC with viral peptide pools and then applied TCR sequencing. After approximately 11 days of culture, CD4+ T cells were isolated with the EasySep CD4+ T cell isolation kit. Each participant received two doses of an mRNA SARS-CoV-2 vaccine, either BNT162b2 or mRNA-1273.

Their target antigens are unknown. The sample in question was CD4+ T cells from PBMCs cultured with SARS-CoV-2 spike peptides, obtained after COVID-19 vaccination. This sample's cell subset or site label indicates: SARS-CoV-2 spike overlapping peptide pool stimulation. The receptors were sampled from a human donor who received a COVID-19 vaccine.

V and J are TRBV15 and TRBJ1-2; a weak D match, TRBD1 (6 bases). The germline gives CDR1 LNHNV, CDR2 YYDKDF (reference sequence). The CDR3 consists of 12 residues. The ends were cut back, 5 bases at V and 8 bases at J, with 12 bases in the middle. In DNA, the CDR3 is TGTGCCACCAGCTTCGGGGGGCAGGGCTACACCTTC. The encoded protein is CATSFGGQGYTF.

The chain uses TRBV2 and TRBJ2-3; 9 bases fit TRBD2. The CDR3 extends over 17 amino acids. J lost 2 bases, V lost 6 bases, and 12 bases had no gene match. CDR1 SNHLY and CDR2 FYNNEI come from the germline V gene. This CDR3 reads CASRRGYLAGATDTQYF. Written as DNA, the CDR3 is TGTGCCAGCAGGAGGGGTTACTTAGCGGGGGCCACAGATACGCAGTATTTT.

This chain connects TRBV10-3 to TRBJ1-3; D gene ambiguous. This CDR3 spans 13 amino acids. Germline-derived CDR1 and CDR2 are ENHRY and SYGVKD. Trimming cost V 6 bases and J 0 bases, with 6 bases left between them. The DNA for the CDR3 is TGTGCCATCAGACCGCCCTCTGGAAACACCATATATTTT. This sequence encodes CAIRPPSGNTIYF.

The genes are TRBV4-2 and TRBJ1-2, with 8 nucleotides matching TRBD1. Germline trimming cut 0 bases from V and 3 bases from J; bases unmatched to any gene: 9. The CDR3 sequence is 17 residues long. The germline V gene encodes CDR1 LGHNA and CDR2 YNFKEQ. The CDR3 nucleotides are TGTGCCAGCAGCCAAGAAGGAAAAAGACAGGGGTACTATGGCTACACCTTC. This translates into CASSQEGKRQGYYGYTF.

The rearrangement links TRBV6-4 to TRBJ2-3; D may be TRBD1 (6 bases). V was clipped by 0 bases and J by 2 bases, with 9 bases between them. CDR3 length equals 15 residues. Germline assignment: CDR1 MRHNA and CDR2 SNTAGT. CDR3: CASSDSTGPTDTQYF. CDR3 nucleotides: TGTGCCAGCAGTGACTCGACAGGTCCCACAGATACGCAGTATTTT.

The chain combines TRBV30 with TRBJ1-1; 8 bases match TRBD1. Trimming at V came to 0 bases and at J to 5 bases, leaving 8 bases not matched to a gene. The V gene's germline CDR1 is GTSNPN and CDR2 SVGIG (reference sequence). The CDR3 loop spans 15 amino acids. Here the CDR3 reads CAWSVLQGAGTEAFF. The DNA for the CDR3 is TGTGCCTGGAGTGTACTTCAGGGGGCGGGTACTGAAGCTTTCTTT.

This clone turned up a few times. The chain joins TRBV5-7 to TRBJ2-3; no clear D. TRBV5-7 is an open reading frame whose function is uncertain. The CDR3 is 14 residues long. Trimming removed 3 bases at V and 2 bases at J, with 10 bases between. The CDR3, as DNA: TGTGCCAGCAGCTCGGATGTTAACACAGATACGCAGTATTTT. Translating gives CASSSDVNTDTQYF.

The CDR3 DNA reads TGTGCCAGCTCACCATCCAGGTCCTCTGGAAACACCATATATTTT. Its protein is CASSPSRSSGNTIYF. The chain combines TRBV18 with TRBJ1-3, with no clear D. The CDR3 contains 15 residues. CDR1 is KGHSH, CDR2 LQKENI, per germline. Deletions cut 2 bases from V and 0 bases from J, with 8 bases between.

The chain recombines TRBV6-5 with TRBJ2-5; D not resolved. This CDR3 is 12 amino acids long. Germline assignment: CDR1 MNHEY and CDR2 SVGAGI. V lost 9 bases and J lost 6, with 14 bases in between. The chain's CDR3 is CAREVGGKTQYF. The DNA for the CDR3 is TGTGCCAGGGAAGTGGGTGGGAAGACCCAGTACTTC.

The chain combines TRBV12-3 or TRBV12-4 with TRBJ1-2; D gene uncertain. The CDR3 length is 13 residues. The V and J ends lost 2 bases and 2 bases respectively, with 6 bases between them. CDR3 bases: TGTGCCAGCAGTTTAAGGGAGAACTATGGCTACACCTTC. It codes for CASSLRENYGYTF.

Within the sample, this clone is medium-sized. The chain joins TRBV7-2 to TRBJ2-3; 10 bases agree with TRBD2. Per the germline V gene, CDR1 is SGHTA and CDR2 is FQGNSA. This CDR3 is 16 amino acids long. V was pared by 4 bases and J by 2 bases, with 6 bases of the junction left unmatched. The CDR3 sequence: CASSWGAGGTTDTQYF. The CDR3 nucleotides read TGTGCCAGCAGCTGGGGAGCGGGGGGGACCACAGATACGCAGTATTTT. Full variable domain (outside the CDR3, taken from reference TRBV7-2 and TRBJ2-3): GAGVSQSPSNKVTEKGKDVELRCDPISGHTALYWYRQSLGQGLEFLIYFQGNSAPDKSGLPSDRFSAERTGGSVSTLTIQRTQQEDSAVYLCASSWGAGGTTDTQYFGPGTRLTVL.

The V gene is TRBV30, the J gene TRBJ2-5; 8 nucleotides match TRBD2. J lost 4 bases, V lost 5 bases, and 9 bases had no gene match. The germline CDR1 and CDR2 sequences are GTSNPN and SVGIG (reference sequence). The CDR3 consists of 14 residues. This chain's CDR3 is CAWGTRAKAETQYF. The DNA for the CDR3 is TGTGCCTGGGGGACTAGGGCGAAGGCAGAGACCCAGTACTTC.

V usage is TRBV19 and J usage is TRBJ2-1, with TRBD2 matching 8 bases. The CDR3 is 14 residues long. From germline, CDR1 is LNHDA and CDR2 SQIVND (reference sequence). With 5 bases clipped from V and 6 bases from J, the junction kept 6 bases outside the gene matches. This chain's CDR3 is CASSFWTSPNEQFF. The CDR3 region has the DNA TGTGCCAGTAGTTTCTGGACTAGCCCCAATGAGCAGTTCTTC.

The chain joins TRBV5-5 to TRBJ1-2; weak D call: TRBD1 (5 bases). Germline loops: CDR1 SGHKS, CDR2 YYEKEE (reference sequence). The V end was cut by 0 bases, the J end by 4 bases, with 16 bases between. This CDR3 is 16 amino acids long. The DNA for the CDR3 is TGTGCCAGCAGCTTGGGTCGGCAGGGAGCCCCCTATGGCTACACCTTC. Protein sequence: CASSLGRQGAPYGYTF.

J is TRBJ1-1 and V is TRBV14; 9 nucleotides match TRBD1. Trimming took 1 base from V and 6 from J; bases not matched to a gene: 12. The CDR3 spans 17 residues. The V gene's germline CDR1 is SGHDN and CDR2 FVKESK. The CDR3 here is CASSQVRWDRVWAEAFF. The DNA of the CDR3 is TGTGCCAGCAGCCAAGTACGCTGGGACAGGGTTTGGGCTGAAGCTTTCTTT.

This clone was detected once. CDR3 region: CASSPIQNTEAFF. As DNA, the CDR3 is TGTGCCAGCTCACCAATTCAAAACACTGAAGCTTTCTTT. The rearrangement uses TRBV18 and TRBJ1-1, with no clear D. The ends were cut back, 2 bases at V and 2 bases at J, with 6 bases in the middle. This CDR3 contains 13 residues. Germline V gene lookup returns CDR1 KGHSH and CDR2 LQKENI.

This clone was recorded a few times. J is TRBJ1-6 and V is TRBV5-1; 8 bases line up with TRBD1. Per the germline V gene, CDR1 is SGHRS and CDR2 is YFSETQ. Trimming cost V 5 bases and J 10 bases; bases outside gene matches: 8. The CDR3 sequence is 14 residues long. The CDR3 nucleotides read TGCGCCAGCAGATCGACAGGGGCCGAATCACCCCTCCACTTT. Protein sequence: CASRSTGAESPLHF.